These 22 T cell receptor beta chains came from one sample sequenced in a study of PD-1 blockade in classical Hodgkin lymphoma. Libraries were prepared by immunoSEQ multiplex PCR; TCRdb keeps only in-frame clonotypes and omits some of them. The sample carries about 150,000 clones, about 78% recorded once. Exposure to brentuximab vedotin varied, and each patient had relapsed following autologous stem cell transplantation. Sequencing was performed on peripheral blood mononuclear cells (PBMCs), taken before the second cycle of nivolumab. The receptors were sampled from a human donor with classical Hodgkin lymphoma.

The chain couples TRBV6-1 to TRBJ2-5; tentative D call: TRBD2 (5 bases). The germline V gene encodes CDR1 MNHNS and CDR2 SASEGT. This CDR3 comprises 14 residues. V shed 2 bases and J shed 1 base, with 8 bases lying between them. The CDR3 reads CASSESRAQETQYF. In DNA, the CDR3 is TGTGCCAGCAGTGAATCGAGGGCCCAAGAGACCCAGTACTTC.

V and J are TRBV5-1 and TRBJ1-1, with D possibly TRBD1 on 5 matching bases. The CDR3 is 15 residues long. V was clipped by 4 bases and J by 0 bases, with 13 bases between them. Germline assignment: CDR1 SGHRS and CDR2 YFSETQ. The CDR3 DNA is TGCGCCAGCAGCAGGACCTGGGGCGTGAACACTGAAGCTTTCTTT. It translates to CASSRTWGVNTEAFF.

The chain links TRBV9 to TRBJ2-2; D is uncertain. CDR3 length: 15 amino acids. Trimming stripped 4 bases from V and 3 bases from J, with 13 bases between. Germline assignment: CDR1 SGDLS and CDR2 YYNGEE. The CDR3 here is CASSSPDMYTGELFF. CDR3 bases: TGTGCCAGCAGCTCCCCCGACATGTACACCGGGGAGCTGTTTTTT. Variable domain in full (rest from reference TRBV9 and TRBJ2-2): DSGVTQTPKHLITATGQRVTLRCSPRSGDLSVYWYQQSLDQGLQFLIQYYNGEERAKGNILERFSAQQFPDLHSELNLSSLELGDSALYFCASSSPDMYTGELFFGEGSRLTVL.

The chain links TRBV9 to TRBJ2-5, with D perhaps matching TRBD2 (7 bases). V was clipped by 0 bases and J by 5 bases, with 14 bases between them. The germline V gene has CDR1 SGDLS and CDR2 YYNGEE. The CDR3 is made up of 15 amino acids. The CDR3: CASSVEWGGGETQYF. CDR3 nucleotide sequence: TGTGCCAGCAGCGTAGAGTGGGGAGGGGGTGAGACCCAGTACTTC.

This sequence joins TRBV28 and TRBJ2-7; D gene uncertain. V was cut by 3 bases and J by 6 bases, with 12 bases left in between. Germline CDR1 reads MDHEN; CDR2 reads SYDVKM. The CDR3 has 13 residues. The CDR3 sequence: CASSFGALIEQYF. DNA of the CDR3: TGTGCCAGCAGTTTCGGAGCACTAATCGAGCAGTACTTC.

This chain uses TRBV10-3 with TRBJ1-2; D is uncertain. There are 13 residues in the CDR3. Trimming shortened V by 0 bases and J by 5 bases, and 7 bases separated the two germline ends. Germline CDR1 and CDR2: ENHRY and SYGVKD. The CDR3 DNA follows: TGTGCCATCAGTGAGTCCAGGTTATATGGCTACACCTTC. Its translation: CAISESRLYGYTF.

This clone was seen many times. The chain carries TRBV19 and TRBJ1-2, with D tentatively TRBD1 (5 bases). From germline, CDR1 is LNHDA and CDR2 SQIVND (reference sequence). V lost 10 bases to trimming and J lost 8 bases, with 11 bases between them. This CDR3 is 10 amino acids long. CDR3 in DNA: TGTGCCACCACGGGGACCGGCTACACCTTC. This codes for CATTGTGYTF.

The CDR3 DNA reads as TGTGCCAGCAGCCCCGGACAAACTGACGGCTACACCTTC. The encoded protein is CASSPGQTDGYTF. The chain joins TRBV5-4 to TRBJ1-2; possible D gene TRBD1, 5 bases. CDR1 SGHNT and CDR2 YYREEE come from the germline V gene (reference sequence). CDR3 length: 13 amino acids. Trimming took 4 bases from V and 8 from J, leaving 15 bases between them.

The V call is TRBV7-8, the J call TRBJ1-1; D uncertain. The V end was cut by 1 base, the J end by 0 bases, with 15 bases between. Per germline, CDR1 SGHVS and CDR2 FQNEAQ. This CDR3 is 17 amino acids long. CDR3 bases: TGTGCCAGCAGCTTAGTTTCCAGAAGAGATCTGAACACTGAAGCTTTCTTT. Translating gives CASSLVSRRDLNTEAFF.

The rearrangement uses TRBV6-5 and TRBJ1-5; 7 bases line up with TRBD1. Germline values: CDR1 MNHEY, CDR2 SVGAGI. The CDR3 contains 15 residues. V was clipped by 6 bases and J by 2 bases; unmatched bases: 7. CDR3 loop: CASSERGQGNQPQHF. The CDR3 bases are TGTGCCAGCAGCGAGAGGGGGCAGGGCAATCAGCCCCAGCATTTT.

As to this clone: Mismatch with germline at one junction end may stem from a read error. The chain couples TRBV7-7 to TRBJ2-5; no firm D call. Germline-derived CDR1 and CDR2 are SSHAT and FNYEAQ (reference sequence). The CDR3 has 15 amino acids. The DNA for the CDR3 is TGTGCTAGCAGCTTATCCGCCAACCTCCAAGAGACCCAGTACTTC. Translation: CASSLSANLQETQYF.

Only a few counts were recorded for this clone. CDR3 nucleotide sequence: TGTGCCAGCAGCCACCCTAGCGGGGTTCTCCAAGAGACCCAGTACTTC. It translates to CASSHPSGVLQETQYF. The chain carries TRBV14 and TRBJ2-5, with 9 bases identical to TRBD2. Unmatched junction bases numbered 6, after V lost 3 bases and J lost 1 base. The germline CDR1 and CDR2 sequences are SGHDN and FVKESK. CDR3 length: 16 amino acids.

This rearrangement joins TRBV4-2 to TRBJ1-4; 8 nucleotides align to TRBD1. The CDR3 loop spans 16 amino acids. The V gene end was trimmed by 0 bases and the J gene end by 3 bases; junction bases not matched to a gene: 3. Germline CDR1 LGHNA, CDR2 YNFKEQ. The CDR3 DNA follows: TGTGCCAGCAGCCAAGAGAGGGGACAGGCTAATGAAAAACTGTTTTTT. Its protein is CASSQERGQANEKLFF.

V and J are TRBV4-1 and TRBJ2-3; D call uncertain. The germline gives CDR1 MGHRA, CDR2 YSYEKL. The ends were cut back, 4 bases at V and 5 bases at J, with 10 bases in the middle. There are 13 residues in the CDR3. The CDR3 bases are TGCGCCAGCAGCCCCTCCCGGCAAGATACGCAGTATTTT. It specifies CASSPSRQDTQYF.

The V gene is TRBV27, the J gene TRBJ2-5; 7 bases match TRBD2. Germline assignment: CDR1 MNHEY and CDR2 SMNVEV (reference sequence). This CDR3 has 15 residues. The V and J ends lost 2 bases and 0 bases, in that order; junction bases with no gene match: 3. The CDR3 DNA reads TGTGCCAGCAGTTTACGGGGGGAGTACCAAGAGACCCAGTACTTC. Translation gives CASSLRGEYQETQYF.

The CDR3 here is CSAVTSYEQYF. The CDR3 DNA reads as TGCAGCGCCGTGACTTCCTACGAGCAGTACTTC. The chain combines TRBV29-1 with TRBJ2-7; D uncertain. Trimming pared 7 bases from V and 1 base from J, leaving 8 bases between. The length of the CDR3 is 11 residues. Germline V lookup: CDR1 SQVTM, CDR2 ANQGSEA.

The chain uses TRBV30 and TRBJ1-2, with 8 bases that match TRBD1. This CDR3 has 17 amino acids. Germline CDR1 and CDR2: GTSNPN and SVGIG (reference sequence). The V and J ends lost 4 bases and 0 bases, in that order; junction bases with no gene match: 13. In DNA, the CDR3 is TGTGCCTGGAATGTACGGTGGCAGGGGGCCCCTAACTATGGCTACACCTTC. Translated: CAWNVRWQGAPNYGYTF.

This clone has just one count. CDR3 protein: CASSTRTREGWALHF. The CDR3 DNA reads TGTGCCAGCAGCACGAGGACAAGGGAAGGATGGGCCCTCCACTTT. The J gene is TRBJ1-6, the V gene TRBV7-2, with TRBD1 as a possible D gene (5 bases). The CDR3 covers 15 residues. The V and J ends lost 5 bases and 14 bases respectively, with 22 bases between them. Germline V CDR1 and CDR2: SGHTA, FQGNSA.

The rearrangement links TRBV18 to TRBJ2-2; D is perhaps TRBD2 (6 bases). V dropped 1 base and J dropped 4 bases, with 7 bases sitting between them. CDR1 is KGHSH, CDR2 LQKENI, per germline. The CDR3 has 14 residues. CDR3 protein: CASSPRGGTGELFF. The CDR3 DNA reads as TGTGCCAGCTCACCACGGGGAGGCACCGGGGAGCTGTTTTTT.

This clone was seen a single time. The gene calls are TRBV2 and TRBJ2-7; 8 bases agree with TRBD1. This CDR3 comprises 13 residues. CDR1 SNHLY and CDR2 FYNNEI come from the germline V gene. The junction had 5 bases not matched to a gene; V was cut back by 5 bases and J by 5 bases. This CDR3 is CASSYDRGNEQYF. In DNA, the CDR3 is TGTGCCAGCAGTTACGACAGGGGAAACGAGCAGTACTTC.

This chain uses TRBV5-4 with TRBJ2-1; 12 bases align to TRBD2. Germline trimming cut 0 bases from V and 7 bases from J; bases unmatched to any gene: 2. Germline V lookup: CDR1 SGHNT, CDR2 YYREEE (reference sequence). The CDR3 is made up of 15 amino acids. The CDR3 here is CASSLGGTSGNEQFF. DNA of the CDR3: TGTGCCAGCAGCTTGGGCGGGACTAGCGGGAATGAGCAGTTCTTC.

V gene TRBV28 combines with J gene TRBJ2-2; D not resolved. CDR1 is MDHEN, CDR2 SYDVKM, per germline. V was trimmed by 6 bases and J by 6 bases, leaving 14 bases between them. CDR3 length equals 14 residues. The CDR3 loop is CASSSQPGAGELFF. In DNA, the CDR3 is TGTGCCAGCAGCTCCCAACCGGGCGCCGGGGAGCTGTTTTTT.